These T cell receptor beta chains were read from a single sample in a study of blood T cell repertoires in COVID-19. Data came from immunoSEQ multiplex PCR; TCRdb stores just in-frame clones and leaves some out. This sample carries a few hundred thousand clones, approximately 90% of them seen once, and the ten largest clones take over 3.5%. The sample comprised peripheral blood. These receptors were taken from a woman between 35 and 50 years old with acute or convalescent COVID-19. CDR3s include the opening cysteine and the closing phenylalanine or tryptophan. D genes are given only for firm matches. The size entry is marked missing in some rows and otherwise reads once, few, many or a size class.

clone_size | d_call | j_call | v_call | cdr3_aa
. | . | TRBJ2-1 | TRBV5-4 | CASSLVSAVEQFF
. | . | TRBJ1-4 | TRBV19 | CASTPLSSGEKLFF
. | . | TRBJ2-2 | TRBV2 | CASGRLDPGELFF
. | . | TRBJ1-1 | TRBV5-1 | CASSFAISFSEAFF
. | . | TRBJ1-1 | TRBV7-7 | CASSLETNTEAFF
. | . | TRBJ1-1 | TRBV18 | CASSPPGGFQGTEAFF
. | TRBD1 | TRBJ2-3 | TRBV24-1 | CATRGQFTDTQYF
. | . | TRBJ2-3 | TRBV7-2 | CASSLDRNTDTQYF
. | TRBD1 | TRBJ2-5 | TRBV2 | CASRPSVVQGLETQYF
. | . | TRBJ2-1 | TRBV3-1/TRBV3-2 | CASSPDIIYNEQFF
. | . | TRBJ1-3 | TRBV9 | CASSPLSGNTIYF
. | . | TRBJ2-3 | TRBV5-1 | CASRVLDTQYF
once | TRBD1 | TRBJ1-1 | TRBV11-2 | CASGQVEAFF
. | TRBD2 | TRBJ2-1 | TRBV24-1 | CATSDRGDSYNEQFF
. | . | TRBJ1-2 | TRBV5-6 | CASSLDRAAGYTF
. | . | TRBJ1-1 | TRBV11-3 | CASSVGAGEAFF
. | . | TRBJ1-2 | TRBV11-2 | CASSFHPSRANYGYTF
. | TRBD1 | TRBJ2-1 | TRBV6-6 | CASSKPPGGLEQFF
. | . | TRBJ1-2 | TRBV19 | CASCPGGYGYTF
. | . | TRBJ1-1 | TRBV27 | CASSLQAGEAFF
few | . | TRBJ2-1 | TRBV6-2/TRBV6-3 | CASSIGGRSYNEQFF
. | TRBD1 | TRBJ2-5 | TRBV9 | CASSDGMGQGGETQYF
. | . | TRBJ2-1 | TRBV10-1 | CASSESGLVGREQFF
. | . | TRBJ2-4 | TRBV7-9 | CASSTPGANIQYF
. | TRBD2 | TRBJ2-3 | TRBV3-1/TRBV3-2 | CASSQPGTSGGADTQYF
. | TRBD1 | TRBJ1-4 | TRBV5-1 | CASSLSPGQANEKLFF
few | TRBD2 | TRBJ2-5 | TRBV9 | CASSVGTMAQETQYF
. | . | TRBJ1-1 | TRBV2 | CASSEPLKGLGTEAFF
. | . | TRBJ1-2 | TRBV29-1 | CSADNGYTF
. | TRBD1 | TRBJ2-3 | TRBV11-2 | CASSLRGPYLDTQYF
. | TRBD1 | TRBJ2-5 | TRBV12-5 | CASGLPTGGGLETQYF
. | TRBD2 | TRBJ2-3 | TRBV5-4 | CAGALSGVRFRDTQYF
. | . | TRBJ2-6 | TRBV10-1 | CASSESPGANVLTF
. | . | TRBJ1-5 | TRBV18 | CASSPREGNQPQHF
. | . | TRBJ1-1 | TRBV27 | CASSLAWGVNTEAFF
. | . | TRBJ2-3 | TRBV19 | CASSIVYRGIRTDTQYF
. | . | TRBJ1-1 | TRBV9 | CASSVTPFEGRYEAFF
. | TRBD2 | TRBJ2-1 | TRBV5-4 | CASSLSGGAVDQFF
. | . | TRBJ2-5 | TRBV10-3 | CAISGTEETQYF
once | . | TRBJ1-6 | TRBV27 | CASSQNSPLHF
. | . | TRBJ1-6 | TRBV19 | CASSIDSSSYNSPLHF
. | . | TRBJ2-1 | TRBV11-2 | CASSLTGGELNEQFF